The source of this T cell receptor (beta chain) is a study of blood T cell repertoires in COVID-19. Study-wide background: Spain, Italy and the United States supplied samples that represented acute and convalescent COVID-19. In each case, the material was cDNA or gDNA derived from T cells, B-cell-depleted T cells, or PBMCs.

J gave up 6 bases and V 0 bases, and 7 bases lay outside the gene matches. From germline, CDR1 is GTSNPN and CDR2 SVGIG (reference sequence). The CDR3 spans 15 residues. Original handling: Using reference gene primer amplification, nucleated cell counts were estimated. Method: immunoSEQ multiplex PCR; TCRdb's copy keeps in-frame clones and lacks some. That table supplies the V and J calls and clone size; D and trimming were determined from the DNA. The data show some 220,000 clones, around 80% seen once. The clonotype comes from a woman aged 55-69 years who had recovered from COVID-19. Source material: peripheral blood. The chain joins TRBV30 to TRBJ2-3; TRBD1 aligns across 9 bases. CDR3 residues: CAWSVGTGSTDTQYF. The CDR3 coding sequence is TGTGCCTGGAGTGTGGGGACAGGGTCGACCGATACGCAGTATTTT.